The entry that follows covers one TCR beta chain sequence. Germline lookup yields CDR1 SGHNT and CDR2 YYREEE (reference sequence). CDR3 length: 14 residues. Trimming at V came to 4 bases and at J to 8 bases, leaving 8 bases not matched to a gene. The data derive from a study of blood T cell repertoires in COVID-19. The overall study: There were acute and convalescent COVID-19 samples, and they came from the United States, Italy and Spain.

Authors' data handling: Estimated nucleated cell counts came from reference gene primer amplification. The repertoire was sequenced with immunoSEQ multiplex PCR; TCRdb's copy has only in-frame clones and lacks some. Clonal size and the V and J genes are those of that table, whereas D and trimming came from the DNA. The sample has 55,000 to 85,000 clones, roughly 80% seen once. Sequenced sample: peripheral blood. The TCR was taken from a woman in her 70s with acute or convalescent COVID-19. The V gene is TRBV5-4, the J gene TRBJ2-4; 8 bases line up with TRBD1. The CDR3 reads CASSGTGGGDIQYF. CDR3 nucleotide sequence: TGTGCCAGCAGCGGGACAGGCGGAGGGGACATTCAGTACTTC.